This is a list of T cell receptor beta chains from one sample in a study of spatial heterogeneity in lung cancer. TCRdb reprocessed the 5' RACE reads with MiXCR, giving one entry per CDR3 protein. The repertoire includes tens of thousands of distinct CDR3 sequences, 10% to 15% of them detected once, and more than 40% sits in the top ten. Sequences were derived from PBMCs, sampled at surgery. All receptors come from a male donor with early-stage non-small cell lung cancer. Each CDR3 is given with its conserved first and last residue. The order of the fields is J gene, clone size, D gene, V gene, CDR3 protein, CDR3 DNA. The D gene is left open where the match is weak. Clone size is stated in some rows and not others, as once, few, many or a class when expanded.

j_gene: TRBJ2-1; abundance: .; d_gene: .; v_gene: TRBV11-2; CDR3aa: CASWGAHYNEQFF; CDR3nt: TGTGCCAGCTGGGGGGCCCACTACAATGAGCAGTTCTTC
j_gene: TRBJ2-7; abundance: many; d_gene: TRBD1; v_gene: TRBV5-1; CDR3aa: CASSSGTGGYEQYF; CDR3nt: TGCGCCAGCAGCTCTGGGACAGGGGGCTACGAGCAGTACTTC
j_gene: TRBJ2-7; abundance: .; d_gene: .; v_gene: TRBV9; CDR3aa: CASSVASLAQTCEQYF; CDR3nt: TGTGCCAGCAGCGTAGCTAGCCTAGCGCAAACCTGCGAGCAGTACTTC
j_gene: TRBJ2-7; abundance: many; d_gene: .; v_gene: TRBV6-2/TRBV6-3; CDR3aa: CASSKGPGPYEQYF; CDR3nt: TGTGCCAGCAGCAAGGGGCCCGGTCCCTACGAGCAGTACTTC
j_gene: TRBJ2-7; abundance: .; d_gene: .; v_gene: TRBV5-4; CDR3aa: CASRRTESSYEQYF; CDR3nt: TGTGCCAGCAGGAGGACGGAGAGCTCCTACGAGCAGTACTTC
j_gene: TRBJ1-2; abundance: few; d_gene: .; v_gene: TRBV20-1; CDR3aa: CSAIRQTYGYTF; CDR3nt: TGCAGTGCGATCAGACAGACCTATGGCTACACCTTC
j_gene: TRBJ2-1; abundance: few; d_gene: .; v_gene: TRBV4-2; CDR3aa: CASSQALLDHNEQFF; CDR3nt: TGTGCCAGCAGCCAAGCTCTTTTGGACCACAATGAGCAGTTCTTC
j_gene: TRBJ2-1; abundance: few; d_gene: TRBD2; v_gene: TRBV20-1; CDR3aa: CSAILGLAGGYNEQFF; CDR3nt: TGCAGTGCTATCTTGGGACTAGCGGGAGGCTACAATGAGCAGTTCTTC
j_gene: TRBJ2-1; abundance: many; d_gene: TRBD1; v_gene: TRBV5-1; CDR3aa: CASSLNTGGWNEQFF; CDR3nt: TGCGCCAGCAGCTTAAATACAGGGGGCTGGAATGAGCAGTTCTTC
j_gene: TRBJ1-2; abundance: many; d_gene: .; v_gene: TRBV5-1; CDR3aa: CASSSRVDYGYTF; CDR3nt: TGCGCCAGCAGCTCCAGGGTTGACTATGGCTACACCTTC
j_gene: TRBJ2-3; abundance: .; d_gene: TRBD1; v_gene: TRBV5-1; CDR3aa: CASGTGPTDTQYF; CDR3nt: TGCGCCAGCGGGACAGGGCCTACAGATACGCAGTATTTT
j_gene: TRBJ2-7; abundance: many; d_gene: .; v_gene: TRBV10-3; CDR3aa: CAISGGLEQYF; CDR3nt: TGTGCCATCAGTGGCGGACTCGAGCAGTACTTC
j_gene: TRBJ2-1; abundance: few; d_gene: .; v_gene: TRBV19; CDR3aa: CASSVVTRGNNEQFF; CDR3nt: TGTGCCAGTAGTGTGGTGACCCGGGGAAACAATGAGCAGTTCTTC
j_gene: TRBJ1-5; abundance: .; d_gene: .; v_gene: TRBV24-1; CDR3aa: CATPGVGKNQPQHF; CDR3nt: TGTGCCACCCCCGGGGTCGGGAAGAATCAGCCCCAGCATTTT
j_gene: TRBJ2-5; abundance: few; d_gene: TRBD2; v_gene: TRBV7-2; CDR3aa: CASSSTSGGAQYF; CDR3nt: TGTGCCAGCAGCTCGACTAGCGGGGGGGCCCAGTACTTC
j_gene: TRBJ2-5; abundance: few; d_gene: TRBD1; v_gene: TRBV28; CDR3aa: CASSHRGPVETQYF; CDR3nt: TGTGCCAGCAGTCACAGGGGGCCGGTAGAGACCCAGTACTTC
j_gene: TRBJ1-1; abundance: .; d_gene: TRBD1; v_gene: TRBV20-1; CDR3aa: CSAARGRTEAFF; CDR3nt: TGCAGTGCAGCCAGGGGGAGGACTGAAGCTTTCTTT
j_gene: TRBJ2-5; abundance: many; d_gene: .; v_gene: TRBV5-1; CDR3aa: CASSPLLGVGETQYF; CDR3nt: TGCGCCAGCAGCCCTCTACTCGGGGTTGGGGAGACCCAGTACTTC
j_gene: TRBJ2-3; abundance: few; d_gene: .; v_gene: TRBV29-1; CDR3aa: CSVETWTESTDTQYF; CDR3nt: TGCAGCGTCGAAACCTGGACAGAAAGCACAGATACGCAGTATTTT
j_gene: TRBJ1-5; abundance: .; d_gene: TRBD1; v_gene: TRBV29-1; CDR3aa: CSVGTGNSNQPQHF; CDR3nt: TGCAGCGTGGGGACAGGGAATAGCAATCAGCCCCAGCATTTT
j_gene: TRBJ2-7; abundance: .; d_gene: .; v_gene: TRBV6-2/TRBV6-3; CDR3aa: CASSSQAPGEQYF; CDR3nt: TGTGCCAGCAGTTCACAGGCCCCCGGGGAGCAGTACTTC
j_gene: TRBJ2-7; abundance: .; d_gene: .; v_gene: TRBV20-1; CDR3aa: CSARDAGARTSLYEQYF; CDR3nt: TGCAGTGCTAGAGATGCAGGGGCGCGAACTAGCCTCTACGAGCAGTACTTC
j_gene: TRBJ1-2; abundance: few; d_gene: .; v_gene: TRBV7-2; CDR3aa: CASSLRRSNYGYTF; CDR3nt: TGTGCCAGCAGCTTACGACGATCTAACTATGGCTACACCTTC
j_gene: TRBJ2-1; abundance: .; d_gene: .; v_gene: TRBV20-1; CDR3aa: CSARAGSGYNEQFF; CDR3nt: TGCAGTGCCAGGGCGGGGAGTGGGTACAATGAGCAGTTCTTC
j_gene: TRBJ2-3; abundance: .; d_gene: .; v_gene: TRBV29-1; CDR3aa: CSVDRGSDTQYF; CDR3nt: TGCAGCGTTGATCGGGGTTCAGATACGCAGTATTTT
j_gene: TRBJ1-5; abundance: few; d_gene: .; v_gene: TRBV7-2; CDR3aa: CASSPDFNQPQHF; CDR3nt: TGTGCCAGCAGCCCCGATTTCAATCAGCCCCAGCATTTT
j_gene: TRBJ2-7; abundance: .; d_gene: TRBD2; v_gene: TRBV4-2; CDR3aa: CASSQDGGSTYEQYF; CDR3nt: TGTGCCAGCAGCCAAGACGGCGGGAGCACCTACGAGCAGTACTTC
j_gene: TRBJ2-7; abundance: few; d_gene: .; v_gene: TRBV20-1; CDR3aa: CSATSESSYEQYF; CDR3nt: TGCAGTGCTACTAGCGAGAGCTCCTACGAGCAGTACTTC
j_gene: TRBJ2-2; abundance: .; d_gene: .; v_gene: TRBV28; CDR3aa: CASSLVGGRGELFF; CDR3nt: TGTGCCAGCAGTTTAGTCGGGGGGCGCGGGGAGCTGTTTTTT
j_gene: TRBJ2-7; abundance: many; d_gene: TRBD2; v_gene: TRBV20-1; CDR3aa: CSARWTRSSYEQYF; CDR3nt: TGCAGTGCTAGATGGACTAGGTCTTCCTACGAGCAGTACTTC
j_gene: TRBJ2-3; abundance: few; d_gene: .; v_gene: TRBV7-2; CDR3aa: CASSLGQRTDTQYF; CDR3nt: TGTGCCAGCAGCCTTGGACAGCGCACAGATACGCAGTATTTT
j_gene: TRBJ1-1; abundance: .; d_gene: .; v_gene: TRBV28; CDR3aa: CASGTGTNPLGTEAFF; CDR3nt: TGTGCCAGCGGTACAGGGACAAACCCCCTTGGCACTGAAGCTTTCTTT
j_gene: TRBJ2-1; abundance: .; d_gene: .; v_gene: TRBV20-1; CDR3aa: CSASLQPLASIYNEQFF; CDR3nt: TGCAGTGCTAGTCTACAGCCACTAGCCTCCATCTACAATGAGCAGTTCTTC
j_gene: TRBJ1-1; abundance: few; d_gene: .; v_gene: TRBV3-1; CDR3aa: CASSQVHRDATEAFF; CDR3nt: TGTGCCAGCAGCCAAGTACACAGGGATGCCACTGAAGCTTTCTTT
j_gene: TRBJ2-2; abundance: few; d_gene: TRBD2; v_gene: TRBV7-3; CDR3aa: CASSLLAGFTGELFF; CDR3nt: TGTGCCAGCAGCTTACTAGCGGGGTTCACCGGGGAGCTGTTTTTT
j_gene: TRBJ2-3; abundance: many; d_gene: TRBD2; v_gene: TRBV15; CDR3aa: CATSREQAGGADTQYF; CDR3nt: TGTGCCACCAGCAGAGAGCAAGCGGGGGGAGCAGATACGCAGTATTTT
j_gene: TRBJ2-7; abundance: many; d_gene: TRBD2; v_gene: TRBV20-1; CDR3aa: CSVSGGNYEQYF; CDR3nt: TGCAGTGTAAGCGGGGGGAACTACGAGCAGTACTTC
j_gene: TRBJ2-3; abundance: .; d_gene: TRBD2; v_gene: TRBV2; CDR3aa: CASSAQLLAVTDTQYF; CDR3nt: TGTGCCAGCAGCGCCCAACTGCTAGCGGTCACAGATACGCAGTATTTT
j_gene: TRBJ2-3; abundance: few; d_gene: .; v_gene: TRBV10-2; CDR3aa: CASSESRDTQYF; CDR3nt: TGCGCCAGCAGTGAGTCGAGGGATACGCAGTATTTT
j_gene: TRBJ2-7; abundance: .; d_gene: .; v_gene: TRBV29-1; CDR3aa: CSVDTGNGGYEQYF; CDR3nt: TGCAGCGTTGATACCGGGAACGGAGGGTACGAGCAGTACTTC
j_gene: TRBJ2-7; abundance: many; d_gene: .; v_gene: TRBV12-3/TRBV12-4; CDR3aa: CASSRSVQGSYEQYF; CDR3nt: TGTGCCAGCAGCCGGTCGGTACAGGGATCCTACGAGCAGTACTTC
j_gene: TRBJ1-3; abundance: .; d_gene: TRBD1; v_gene: TRBV7-8; CDR3aa: CASSLERQGAGNTIYF; CDR3nt: TGTGCCAGCAGCTTAGAGAGACAGGGCGCTGGAAACACCATATATTTT